The clone carrying this T cell receptor (beta chain) has a count of ten or more. Via MiXCR, TCRdb re-called the reads, giving one row per CDR3 protein. This sample has roughly 500,000 distinct CDR3 sequences, with about 11% found just once. This sample was included in a study of T cell repertoires in cytomegalovirus infection. This CDR3 is 15 amino acids long. Deletions cut 7 bases from V and 5 bases from J, with 20 bases between. Germline CDR1 is MDHEN and CDR2 is SYDVKM. This clonotype originated in a human donor in good health (CMV status not recorded). Some clones in this sample may be carry-over from other donors' samples. This chain uses TRBV28 with TRBJ2-5; tentatively, D is TRBD1 (7 bases). The sequenced material came from PBMCs. The CDR3 reads CASNQQGPGRETQYF. CDR3 coding DNA: TGTGCCAGCAACCAACAGGGGCCGGGGAGGGAGACCCAGTACTTC.